This TCR beta chain was profiled in a study of CD8 T cells in Susac syndrome. Comments on this clonotype: Its antigen remains unknown.

The authors reverse transcribed roughly 0.45 to 1 ug RNA with random hexamers. Amplification of TCR beta CDR3 by immunoSEQ multiplex PCR spanned 54 Vbeta and 13 Jbeta. Using its own MiXCR run on the immunoSEQ multiplex PCR reads, TCRdb lists one record per CDR3 protein. The sample records approximately 54,000 distinct CDR3 sequences, roughly 94% being singletons. General observations from the study: Susac-specific public clones were found in total CD8+ and CD8+ TEMRA repertoires, numbering approximately 16 and five, respectively.

This CDR3 comprises 8 residues. Germline lookup yields CDR1 DFQATT and CDR2 SNEGSKA (reference sequence). The V end was cut by 6 bases, the J end by 13 bases, with 8 bases between. CD8+ and CD4+ blood T cells underwent TCR beta sequencing. TEMRA cells were FACS-enriched, and CD8+ and CD4+ T cells were isolated negatively. The chain carries TRBV20-1 and TRBJ2-3; D ambiguous. Sequencing used CD8+ T cells from PBMCs. This clonotype was obtained from a human donor with Susac syndrome. In nucleotides, the CDR3 is TGCAGTGCCGATCTCAAGTATTTT. Protein sequence: CSADLKYF.